The present entry profiles one T cell receptor (beta chain) with its context. Data came from immunoSEQ multiplex PCR; TCRdb stores just in-frame clones and leaves some out. The sample consists of 70,000 to 95,000 clones, around 92% of them appearing once. This record belongs to a study of resident and recirculating memory T cells in vitiligo. The germline V gene has CDR1 SGHTA and CDR2 FQGTGA. Between the trimmed V and J ends, which lost 0 bases and 12 bases, there was a span of 9 bases. CDR3 length: 12 amino acids. The source is a male donor with vitiligo. The sequencing sample was made of blood. The chain combines TRBV7-3 with TRBJ2-1, with a weak D call TRBD2 (5 bases). The DNA of the CDR3 is TGTGCCAGCAGCTTAACCGGTGGGAGGCAGTTCTTC. It specifies CASSLTGGRQFF.